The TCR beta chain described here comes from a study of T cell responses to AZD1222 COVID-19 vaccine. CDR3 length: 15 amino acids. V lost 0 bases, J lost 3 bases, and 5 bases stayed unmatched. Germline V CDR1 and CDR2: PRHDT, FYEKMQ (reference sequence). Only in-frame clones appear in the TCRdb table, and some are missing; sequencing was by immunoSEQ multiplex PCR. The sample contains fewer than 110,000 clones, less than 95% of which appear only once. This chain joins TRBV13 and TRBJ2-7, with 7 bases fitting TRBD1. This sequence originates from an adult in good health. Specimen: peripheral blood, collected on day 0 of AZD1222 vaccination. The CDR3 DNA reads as TGTGCCAGCAGCTTAGGCTCGACAGGGAACTACGAGCAGTACTTC. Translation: CASSLGSTGNYEQYF.